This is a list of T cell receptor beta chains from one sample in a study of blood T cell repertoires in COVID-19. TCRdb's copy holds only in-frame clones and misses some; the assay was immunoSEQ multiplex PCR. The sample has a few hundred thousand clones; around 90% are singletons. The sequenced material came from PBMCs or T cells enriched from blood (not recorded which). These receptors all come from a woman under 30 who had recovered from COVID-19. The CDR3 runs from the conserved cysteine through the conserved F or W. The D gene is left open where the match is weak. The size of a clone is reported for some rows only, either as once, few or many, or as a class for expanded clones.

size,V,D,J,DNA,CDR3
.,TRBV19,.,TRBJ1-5,TGTGCCAGTAGTATAGTTTCTGCTTCAGGGATTCCACGGCCCCAGCATTTT,CASSIVSASGIPRPQHF
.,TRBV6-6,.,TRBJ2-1,TGTGCCAGCAGCCGCCCTCCGGGACTTACCTACAATGAGCAGTTCTTC,CASSRPPGLTYNEQFF
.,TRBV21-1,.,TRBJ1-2,TGTGCCAGCAGCATCGACAGAAATGGCTACACCTTC,CASSIDRNGYTF
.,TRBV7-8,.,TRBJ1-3,TGTGCCAGCAGTACAGGATCTGGAAACACCATATATTTT,CASSTGSGNTIYF
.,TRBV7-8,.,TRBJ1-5,TGTGCCAGCAGCCCGACACAGGGTGGGAGACAGCCCCAGCATTTT,CASSPTQGGRQPQHF
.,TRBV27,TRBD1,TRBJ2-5,TGTGCCAGCAGTTCCACAGGGGGTGTGGAGACCCAGTACTTC,CASSSTGGVETQYF
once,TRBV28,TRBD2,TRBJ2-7,TGTGCCAGCAGCCTATCACGGACTAGCGGGGGCCTCTACGAGCAGTACTTC,CASSLSRTSGGLYEQYF
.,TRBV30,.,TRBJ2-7,TGTGCCTGGGCACAGGGAGTATACTCCTACGAGCAGTACTTC,CAWAQGVYSYEQYF
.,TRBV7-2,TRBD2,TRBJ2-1,TGTGCCAGCAGCTTCTTCGGCGGGAGTTCTGATGAGCAGTTCTTC,CASSFFGGSSDEQFF
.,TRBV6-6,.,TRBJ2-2,TGTGCCAGTTCTAGGGAGTTCGCGAACACCGGGGAGCTGTTTTTT,CASSREFANTGELFF
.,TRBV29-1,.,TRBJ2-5,TGCAGCGTTGGGAGGGAGACCCAGTACTTC,CSVGRETQYF
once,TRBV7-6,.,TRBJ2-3,TGTGCCAGCAGCTTAGGTGTAGCGCGGTCGGTGACAGATACGCAGTATTTT,CASSLGVARSVTDTQYF
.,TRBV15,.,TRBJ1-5,TGTGCCACCAGCCCTCGGACCGGGAATAGCAATCAGCCCCAGCATTTT,CATSPRTGNSNQPQHF
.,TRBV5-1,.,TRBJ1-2,TGCGCCAGCAGCTTAAACATGCCCAACTATGGCTACACCTTC,CASSLNMPNYGYTF
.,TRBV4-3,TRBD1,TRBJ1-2,TGCGCCAGCAGCCGAGACACAGGGGATGGCTACACCTTC,CASSRDTGDGYTF
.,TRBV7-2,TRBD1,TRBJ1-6,TGTGCCAGCAGCTGGACCGCAGGGGGCCGTTCACCCCTCCACTTT,CASSWTAGGRSPLHF
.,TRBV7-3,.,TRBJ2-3,TGTGCCAGCAGCTTAGTCAACGGGGGGCGCACAGATACGCAGTATTTT,CASSLVNGGRTDTQYF
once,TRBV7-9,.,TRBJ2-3,TGTGCCACCCGACCACAGGGGAGGTCCACAGATACGCAGTATTTT,CATRPQGRSTDTQYF
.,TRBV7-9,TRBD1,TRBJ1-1,TGTGCCAGCAGCCCCGAGGGGGGAACAGGGGGCTTCGACACTGAAGCTTTCTTT,CASSPEGGTGGFDTEAFF
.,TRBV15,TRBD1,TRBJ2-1,TGTGCCACCAGCCGGGTATCTTTGACAGGGTATCTCAATGAGCAGTTCTTC,CATSRVSLTGYLNEQFF
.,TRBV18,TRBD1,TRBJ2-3,TGTGCCAGCTCATCCACCAGACGGTCCCGGGACAGGGTCAGCACAGATACGCAGTATTTT,CASSSTRRSRDRVSTDTQYF
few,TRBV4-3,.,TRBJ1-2,TGCGCCAGCAGCCAAGATCGGGTCGGGGGCTACACCTTC,CASSQDRVGGYTF
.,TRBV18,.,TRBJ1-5,TGTGCCAGCTCAGGGGGGGAGCATCAGCCCCAGCATTTT,CASSGGEHQPQHF
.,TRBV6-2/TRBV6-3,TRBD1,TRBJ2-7,TGTGCCAGCAGTCATGATCCGGGACAGGGAGGTCGGCAGTACTTC,CASSHDPGQGGRQYF
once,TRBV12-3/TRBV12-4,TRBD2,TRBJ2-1,TGTGCCAGCGGACTAGCGGGAGGTGTAGAGCAGTTCTTC,CASGLAGGVEQFF
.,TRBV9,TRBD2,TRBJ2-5,TGTGCCAGCAGCGTAGACCCACTAGCGGGAGTAGAGACCCAGTACTTC,CASSVDPLAGVETQYF
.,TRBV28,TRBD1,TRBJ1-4,TGTGCCAGCAGTCTCCGCCGGGACAGTAATGAAAAACTGTTTTTT,CASSLRRDSNEKLFF
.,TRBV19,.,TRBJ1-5,TGTGCCAGTAGTATAGTGCCAGGTAATCTCCAGCATTTT,CASSIVPGNLQHF
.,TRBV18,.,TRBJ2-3,TGTGCCAGCTCACCATCTTTTGGGACTCGCACAGATACGCAGTATTTT,CASSPSFGTRTDTQYF
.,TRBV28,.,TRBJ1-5,TGTGCCAGCAGTTGGGACGCCCTCGGGGGACAGCCCCAGCATTTT,CASSWDALGGQPQHF
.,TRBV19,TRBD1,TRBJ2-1,TGTGCCAGTAGTATGGGACAGGGTCGATACAATGAGCAGTTCTTC,CASSMGQGRYNEQFF
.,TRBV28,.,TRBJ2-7,TGTGCCAGCAGTTTGTTCAACGAGCAGTACTTC,CASSLFNEQYF
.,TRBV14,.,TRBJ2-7,TGTGCCAGCAGCCAAGCCAGAAGACTGAGCTACGAGCAGTACTTC,CASSQARRLSYEQYF
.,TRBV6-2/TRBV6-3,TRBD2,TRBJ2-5,TGTGCCAGCAGTCTAGCCTTAGCGGGGGGGAGAGAGACCCAGTACTTC,CASSLALAGGRETQYF
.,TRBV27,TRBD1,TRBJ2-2,TGTGCCAGCAGTCCAGGGGGACACCTCCCGAACACCGGGGAGCTGTTTTTT,CASSPGGHLPNTGELFF
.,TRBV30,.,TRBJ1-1,TGTGCCAGCCGCGCGGTTAGGAACACTGAAGCTTTCTTT,CASRAVRNTEAFF
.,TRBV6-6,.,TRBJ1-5,TGTGCCAGCAGTTACGAAAGGTATGGAGGGAATCAGCCCCAGCATTTT,CASSYERYGGNQPQHF
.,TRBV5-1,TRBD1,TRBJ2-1,TGCGCCAGCAGCCCGCCTCGACAGGGGGCGTTTCATGAGCAGTTCTTC,CASSPPRQGAFHEQFF
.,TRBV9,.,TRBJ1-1,TGTGCCAGCAGTGACCCGGGGGGGGACACTGAAGCTTTCTTT,CASSDPGGDTEAFF
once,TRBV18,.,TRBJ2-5,TGTGCCAGCTCACCAGGCAGGGCAGAGACCCAGTACTTC,CASSPGRAETQYF
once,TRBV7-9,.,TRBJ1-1,TGTGCCAGCAGCTCAAACACTGAAGCTTTCTTT,CASSSNTEAFF
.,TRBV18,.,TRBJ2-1,TGTGCCAGCTCACCCCTGGACAGCCCCTACAATGAGCAGTTCTTC,CASSPLDSPYNEQFF
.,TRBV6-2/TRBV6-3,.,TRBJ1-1,TGTGCCAGCAGTCCCAGGGTATCGTACACTGAAGCTTTCTTT,CASSPRVSYTEAFF
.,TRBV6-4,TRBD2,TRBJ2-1,TGTGCCAGCAGTGCTATGGGACTAGCTTTCTACAATGAGCAGTTCTTC,CASSAMGLAFYNEQFF
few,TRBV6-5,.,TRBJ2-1,TGTGCCAGCGGACGGAGGGCCGGGAGTGAGCAGTTCTTC,CASGRRAGSEQFF